The 20 T cell receptor beta chains given below trace back to one sample, sequenced in a study of cytomegalovirus exposure and HLA in healthy donors. In the PCR, 60 Vbeta and 13 Jbeta primers were used. Sequencing was performed with immunoSEQ multiplex PCR; in TCRdb, only in-frame clones are kept and a portion is missing. The data show about 140,000 clones, about 76% seen once. Material: PBMCs. These TCRs come from a female donor in good health and CMV-seronegative.

The chain recombines TRBV5-1 with TRBJ1-5; TRBD1 agrees at 7 bases. CDR3 length: 11 amino acids. The germline V gene encodes CDR1 SGHRS and CDR2 YFSETQ. With V trimmed by 7 bases and J by 6 bases, 1 base remained unmatched. The CDR3: CASDRVQPQHF. The CDR3 DNA sequence: TGCGCCAGCGACAGGGTTCAGCCCCAGCATTTT.

The CDR3 loop reads CASSLTGGRYNSPLHF. CDR3 nucleotide sequence: TGTGCCAGCAGCTTGACAGGGGGGCGATATAATTCACCCCTCCACTTT. The chain recombines TRBV27 with TRBJ1-6; 9 bases align to TRBD1. This CDR3 spans 16 amino acids. J was trimmed by 4 bases and V by 6 bases; bases with no gene match: 7. The V gene's germline CDR1 is MNHEY and CDR2 SMNVEV (reference sequence).

The chain employs TRBV29-1 and TRBJ2-7, with a tentative D call TRBD2 (5 bases). Germline CDR1 SQVTM, CDR2 ANQGSEA. Trimming left V 8 bases short and J 3 bases short, with 17 bases between. The CDR3 spans 13 residues. CDR3 in DNA: TGCAGCCCCGCTTTGAGGGTCCACTACGAGCAGTACTTC. This sequence encodes CSPALRVHYEQYF.

The chain has TRBV4-3 and TRBJ1-2, with unresolved D. V shed 0 bases and J shed 4 bases, with 12 bases lying between them. This CDR3 region has 15 residues. CDR1 and CDR2 (germline): LGHNA, YSLEER. Here the CDR3 DNA reads TGCGCCAGCAGCCAAGATCCTGACGCAGGCTATGGCTACACCTTC. The encoded protein is CASSQDPDAGYGYTF.

This sequence joins TRBV5-6 and TRBJ2-3; 9 nucleotides agree with TRBD1. Trimming at V came to 0 bases and at J to 5 bases, leaving 10 bases not matched to a gene. The CDR3 loop spans 17 amino acids. Germline V gene sequence: CDR1 SGHDT, CDR2 YYEEEE. The CDR3 protein is CASSLALEGQGGDTQYF. CDR3 DNA: TGTGCCAGCAGCTTGGCCCTAGAGGGACAGGGAGGAGATACGCAGTATTTT. The full variable domain, in which reference TRBV5-6 and TRBJ2-3 provide the parts outside the CDR3, is DAGVTQSPTHLIKTRGQQVTLRCSPKSGHDTVSWYQQALGQGPQFIFQYYEEEERQRGNFPDRFSGHQFPNYSSELNVNALLLGDSALYLCASSLALEGQGGDTQYFGPGTRLTVL.

The chain couples TRBV29-1 to TRBJ1-2; 8 bases fit TRBD1. The length of the CDR3 is 14 residues. V lost 7 bases to trimming and J lost 4 bases; unmatched junction nucleotides: 11. CDR1 and CDR2 from the germline V gene are SQVTM and ANQGSEA. The CDR3 loop reads CSGDGAGGGYGYTF. Here the CDR3 DNA reads TGCAGCGGTGATGGGGCAGGGGGCGGCTATGGCTACACCTTC.

The rearrangement uses TRBV7-8 and TRBJ1-5, with a weak D call TRBD1 (6 bases). The CDR3 contains 14 residues. CDR1 is SGHVS, CDR2 FQNEAQ, per germline. The V gene lost 0 bases and the J gene lost 9 bases, with 12 bases spanning the gap. CDR3: CASSLAEDRRPQHF. The CDR3 nucleotides are TGTGCCAGCAGCTTAGCAGAGGACAGACGGCCCCAGCATTTT.

As regards this clone: The junction and the germline gene differ at one end; a read error may be behind it. This chain uses TRBV7-7 with TRBJ2-7; no definite D call. CDR1 is SSHAT and CDR2 is FNYEAQ in the germline V gene (reference sequence). The CDR3 is 13 amino acids. CDR3 in amino acids: CASSQTLTYEQYF. The CDR3 bases are TGTGCTAGCAGCCAGACACTTACCTACGAGCAGTACTTC.

In DNA, the CDR3 is TGTGCCATCAGTGAGACAGGGGGAAAAGAGACCCAGTACTTC. Translating it yields CAISETGGKETQYF. The chain employs TRBV10-3 and TRBJ2-5, with 8 bases that match TRBD1. The CDR3 contains 14 residues. Germline V gene data show CDR1 as ENHRY and CDR2 as SYGVKD. The V segment lost 2 bases and the J segment 3 bases; nucleotides outside the gene matches: 2.

This clone was observed a few times. The CDR3 DNA reads TGCGCCAGCAGCCAAGTGGGCGGGGACTCCTACGAGCAGTACTTC. It codes for CASSQVGGDSYEQYF. The V call is TRBV4-3, the J call TRBJ2-7; weak D call: TRBD2 (6 bases). The CDR3 spans 15 residues. CDR1 is LGHNA and CDR2 is YSLEER in the germline V gene. The V end was cut by 1 base, the J end by 0 bases, with 10 bases between.

V is TRBV11-3 and J is TRBJ2-2; D is possibly TRBD1 (6 bases). Germline V gene data show CDR1 as SGHNT and CDR2 as YENEEA. The ends were cut back, 5 bases at V and 4 bases at J, with 11 bases in the middle. The CDR3 is 14 amino acids. CDR3 region: CASSLDRLTGELFF. As DNA, the CDR3 is TGTGCCAGCAGCCTGGACAGACTCACCGGGGAGCTGTTTTTT.

The chain couples TRBV5-5 to TRBJ2-7; 9 bases agree with TRBD2. Germline V gives CDR1 SGHKS, CDR2 YYEKEE (reference sequence). This CDR3 contains 15 residues. With V trimmed by 0 bases and J by 4 bases, 5 bases remained unmatched. The CDR3 DNA reads as TGTGCCAGCAGCTTGGACACTAGCGGGTGGTACGAGCAGTACTTC. Its translation is CASSLDTSGWYEQYF.

This chain links TRBV11-2 with TRBJ2-3, with a possible D match to TRBD1 (6 bases). Germline V gene sequence: CDR1 SGHAT, CDR2 FQNNGV. The CDR3 length is 14 residues. V was shortened by 1 base and J by 5 bases, with 10 bases between the two germline ends. CDR3 in DNA: TGTGCCAGCAGCTTAGTGGGACACCTAGATACGCAGTATTTT. Translated, it gives CASSLVGHLDTQYF. The whole variable domain, filled in from reference TRBV11-2 and TRBJ2-3, reads EAGVAQSPRYKIIEKRQSVAFWCNPISGHATLYWYQQILGQGPKLLIQFQNNGVVDDSQLPKDRFSAERLKGVDSTLKIQPAKLEDSAVYLCASSLVGHLDTQYFGPGTRLTVL.

The rearrangement joins TRBV4-2 to TRBJ2-1; 7 positions agree with TRBD2. Germline CDR1 and CDR2: LGHNA and YNFKEQ. The CDR3 is 16 residues long. V lost 2 bases to trimming and J lost 1 base; unmatched junction nucleotides: 5. CDR3 loop: CASSQSGRVSYNEQFF. The CDR3 nucleotides read TGTGCCAGCAGCCAAAGTGGGAGGGTGTCCTACAATGAGCAGTTCTTC.

This clone is a singleton in its sample. The chain employs TRBV5-5 and TRBJ2-5; no clear D gene. The V end lost 0 bases, the J end lost 2 bases, and 14 bases lay between the germline ends. CDR1 SGHKS and CDR2 YYEKEE come from the germline V gene (reference sequence). There are 16 residues in the CDR3. The CDR3 here is CASSLVPPTVQETQYF. DNA for the CDR3: TGTGCCAGCAGCTTGGTGCCCCCCACTGTACAAGAGACCCAGTACTTC.

This sequence joins TRBV27 and TRBJ2-1; 9 nucleotides line up with TRBD2. CDR3 length: 13 residues. CDR1 is MNHEY, CDR2 SMNVEV, per germline (reference sequence). Trimming took 7 bases from V and 8 from J; bases not matched to a gene: 6. Here the CDR3 reads CASKLSGSYEQFF. The CDR3 DNA follows: TGTGCCAGCAAGCTTAGCGGGAGTTATGAGCAGTTCTTC.

The chain is built from TRBV7-9 and TRBJ2-7, with D perhaps TRBD1 (6 bases). Germline V lookup: CDR1 SEHNR, CDR2 FQNEAQ (reference sequence). The germline V and J ends were trimmed by 5 bases and 6 bases, with 14 bases remaining between them. The CDR3 extends over 13 amino acids. The CDR3 loop reads CASSGQTEPEQYF. CDR3 DNA sequence: TGTGCCAGCAGCGGACAGACAGAACCCGAGCAGTACTTC.

This chain uses TRBV28 with TRBJ2-5; 8 bases agree with TRBD2. V was clipped by 6 bases and J by 2 bases; unmatched bases: 8. Germline-derived CDR1 and CDR2 are MDHEN and SYDVKM. The CDR3 extends over 15 amino acids. CDR3 sequence: CASRPGGRKQETQYF. The CDR3 DNA sequence: TGTGCCAGCAGGCCGGGGGGGCGTAAACAAGAGACCCAGTACTTC.

The chain couples TRBV7-9 to TRBJ2-3; possibly TRBD1 for D (6 bases). Germline V gene lookup returns CDR1 SEHNR and CDR2 FQNEAQ (reference sequence). Trimming pared 0 bases from V and 6 bases from J, leaving 13 bases between. This CDR3 region has 15 residues. The CDR3 region has the DNA TGTGCCAGCAGCTTAGCGGGGGCAGAGCAGGATACGCAGTATTTT. It specifies CASSLAGAEQDTQYF.

The chain recombines TRBV27 with TRBJ2-5; 11 bases fit TRBD2. The ends lost 3 bases at V and 4 bases at J; junction bases unmatched: 4. The germline gives CDR1 MNHEY, CDR2 SMNVEV (reference sequence). The CDR3 runs to 15 residues. CDR3 nucleotide sequence: TGTGCCAGCAGTTTCCGACTAGCGGGGAGAGAGACCCAGTACTTC. Translation: CASSFRLAGRETQYF.